The clone carrying this T cell receptor (beta chain) was detected many times. Its antigen is not identified. The data derive from a study of neurological immune-mediated disorders. Whole-study results and caveats: In HTLV-1-associated myelopathy, TCR clonal expansion was greatest, and in multiple sclerosis it was least, below healthy controls. One related-CDR3 cluster, identified by phylogenetic grouping, held the repertoires of 18 of 34 multiple sclerosis patients and was a possible signature.

Germline V lookup: CDR1 SGHRS, CDR2 YFSETQ. V lost 4 bases and J 8 bases, leaving 16 bases between the germline ends. The CDR3 sequence is 14 residues long. Over 180 million TCR-beta sequences from 15-18 subjects came from every sequencing run. TCRdb reprocessed the 5' RACE reads with MiXCR, giving one entry per CDR3 protein. Of roughly 120,000 distinct CDR3 sequences listed, more than 2.5% are singletons. The chain is built from TRBV5-1 and TRBJ2-1; perhaps TRBD2 as D (5 bases). This clonotype originated in a woman in her thirties with multiple sclerosis. The sequencing input was PBMCs. CDR3: CASSVVSGFDEQFF. The CDR3 DNA reads TGCGCCAGCAGCGTGGTGAGCGGTTTTGATGAGCAGTTCTTC.